These 2 T cell receptor beta chains originate from one sample sequenced in a study of T cell clonotyping in hematopoietic cell transplantation. The protocol was immunoSEQ multiplex PCR, while the TCRdb copy is restricted to in-frame clones and leaves out a portion. Seen here are several thousand clones, 85% to 90% observed once, and the top ten hold roughly two fifths. The sequencing here drew on PBMCs, taken 180 days after allogeneic stem cell transplant. Receptors originate from a human patient who had an allogeneic stem cell transplant, so the T cells may come from the graft donor. The donor label of this sample is uncertain. Some clones in this sample may be carry-over from other donors' samples.

The chain links TRBV7-7 to TRBJ2-2, with no clear D. Trimming took off 4 bases at V and 1 base at J, with 13 bases between the two ends. This CDR3 contains 16 residues. CDR1 SSHAT and CDR2 FNYEAQ come from the germline V gene (reference sequence). CDR3 region: CASSSAAGVNTGELFF. The CDR3, as DNA: TGTGCCAGCAGCTCCGCGGCTGGGGTGAACACCGGGGAGCTGTTTTTT.

The chain couples TRBV28 to TRBJ1-5; possibly TRBD1 for D (5 bases). This CDR3 spans 14 amino acids. V lost 8 bases and J lost 5, with 16 bases in between. Germline-derived CDR1 and CDR2 are MDHEN and SYDVKM. The CDR3 sequence is CASARASMDQPQHF. In nucleotides, the CDR3 is TGTGCCAGCGCCAGGGCTTCAATGGATCAGCCCCAGCATTTT.